One and the same sample provided the 2 T cell receptor beta chains below, sequenced in a study of blood T cells in healthy people across ages. With a J-beta primer mix and a sample-barcoded 5' primer, a second PCR ran roughly 6 to 11 cycles. TCRdb ran MiXCR on the 5' RACE reads and lists one entry per CDR3 protein. The sample records over 1.5 million distinct CDR3 sequences, just under 50% being singletons. The sample consisted of blood. Source of these receptors: a middle-aged woman in good health.

This rearrangement joins TRBV5-1 to TRBJ2-7; TRBD1 matches 7 bases. The CDR3 loop spans 15 amino acids. J lost 7 bases, V lost 3 bases, and 13 bases had no gene match. CDR1 and CDR2 from the germline V gene are SGHRS and YFSETQ. The CDR3 loop is CASSWDSPSYNEQYF. The CDR3 bases are TGCGCCAGCAGCTGGGACAGTCCCTCCTACAATGAGCAGTACTTC.

Comment on this clonotype: The junction and the germline gene differ at one end; a read error may be behind it. The V and J genes are TRBV20-1 and TRBJ2-1, with a tentative D call TRBD1 (6 bases). This CDR3 is 15 amino acids long. The germline CDR1 and CDR2 sequences are DFQATT and SNEGSKA (reference sequence). In nucleotides, the CDR3 is TGCAGTGCTAGTGGGGGCCCTAGCTCCTACAATGAGCGGTTCTTC. Protein product: CSASGGPSSYNERFF.